This T cell receptor beta chain was retrieved from a study of OX40 agonist ivuxolimab in advanced cancers. In the study overall: Partial responses occurred in three patients (one hepatocellular carcinoma, two cutaneous melanoma). Overall study results and limits: Expansion of clones was among the lowest in partial responders at 0.1-3.0 mg/kg.

With respect to this clone: Its antigen is still unknown.

Assay: immunoSEQ multiplex PCR; the TCRdb copy retains only in-frame clones and omits some. Among about 62,000 clones listed, 65% to 85% were seen once. The clonotype was recovered from an adult with an advanced solid tumor such as melanoma, head and neck, liver or kidney cancer. Sequencing used CD4+ or CD8+ T cells sorted from blood, obtained in a trial of the OX40 agonist ivuxolimab.

CDR3 sequence reads: CASSSPSYGYTF. The CDR3 coding sequence is TGTGCCAGCAGCTCCCCTAGCTATGGCTACACCTTC. The rearrangement uses TRBV5-6 and TRBJ1-2; D is ambiguous. The CDR3 has 12 residues. V was trimmed by 3 bases and J by 4 bases, leaving 7 bases between them. Germline CDR1 SGHDT, CDR2 YYEEEE.